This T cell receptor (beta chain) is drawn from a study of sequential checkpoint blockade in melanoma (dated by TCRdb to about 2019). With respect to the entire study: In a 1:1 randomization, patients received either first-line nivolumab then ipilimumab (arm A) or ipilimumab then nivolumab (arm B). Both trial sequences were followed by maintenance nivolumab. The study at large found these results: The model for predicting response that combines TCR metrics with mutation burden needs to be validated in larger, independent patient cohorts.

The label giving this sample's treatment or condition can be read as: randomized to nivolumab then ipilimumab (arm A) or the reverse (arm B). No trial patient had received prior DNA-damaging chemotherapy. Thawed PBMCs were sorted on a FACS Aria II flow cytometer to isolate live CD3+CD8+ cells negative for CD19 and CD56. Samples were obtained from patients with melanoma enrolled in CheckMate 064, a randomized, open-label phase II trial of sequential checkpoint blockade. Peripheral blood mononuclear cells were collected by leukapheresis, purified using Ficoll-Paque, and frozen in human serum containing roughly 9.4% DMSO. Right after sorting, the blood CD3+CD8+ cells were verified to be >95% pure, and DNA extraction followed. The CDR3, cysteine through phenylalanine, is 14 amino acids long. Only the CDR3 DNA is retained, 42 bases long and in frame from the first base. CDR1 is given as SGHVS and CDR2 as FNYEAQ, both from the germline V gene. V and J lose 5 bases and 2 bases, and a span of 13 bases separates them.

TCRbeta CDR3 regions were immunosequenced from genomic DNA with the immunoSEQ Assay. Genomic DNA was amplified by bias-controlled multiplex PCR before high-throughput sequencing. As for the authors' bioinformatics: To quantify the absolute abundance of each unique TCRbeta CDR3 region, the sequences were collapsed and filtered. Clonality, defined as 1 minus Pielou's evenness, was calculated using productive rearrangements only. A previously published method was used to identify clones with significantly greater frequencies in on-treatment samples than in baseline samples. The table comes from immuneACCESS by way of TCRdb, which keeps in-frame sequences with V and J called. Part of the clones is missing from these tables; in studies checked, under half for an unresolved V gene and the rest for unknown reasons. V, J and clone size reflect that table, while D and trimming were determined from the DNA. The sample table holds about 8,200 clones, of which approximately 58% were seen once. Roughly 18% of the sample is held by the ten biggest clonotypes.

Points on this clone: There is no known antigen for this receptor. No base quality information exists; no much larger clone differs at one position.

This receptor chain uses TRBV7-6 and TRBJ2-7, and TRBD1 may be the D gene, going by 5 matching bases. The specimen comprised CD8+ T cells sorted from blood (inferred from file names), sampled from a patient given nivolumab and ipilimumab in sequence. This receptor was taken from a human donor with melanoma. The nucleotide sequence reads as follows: TGTGCCAGCAGCCATAGGGGCGGTACCTACGAGCAGTACTTC. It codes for CASSHRGGTYEQYF.